Sequencing of this T cell receptor (beta chain) was carried out in a study of cytomegalovirus exposure and HLA in healthy donors. The overall study: An early data release held some 89 million unique TCRs from HLA-typed donors.

Remarks on this clone: Its specificity is unknown.

V lost 3 bases and J lost 6, with 15 bases in between. Germline values: CDR1 GTSNPN, CDR2 SVGIG (reference sequence). The CDR3 runs to 14 residues. Primers for the PCR totalled 60 Vbeta and 13 Jbeta. Assay used: immunoSEQ multiplex PCR; TCRdb lists only in-frame clones, some missing. In the table there are 100,000 or so clones, about 80% of which are singletons. Each of the donors was a healthy bone marrow donor. While unrecorded immune exposures were likely, the donors were nominally healthy when sampled. The study, taken as a whole, reports: The authors confirmed in vitro that three CMV-associated chains were specific for CMV antigens.

The rearrangement joins TRBV30 to TRBJ2-1, with D perhaps matching TRBD2 (7 bases). Sequencing used PBMCs. The clonotype was recovered from a female donor in good health and CMV-seropositive. As DNA, the CDR3 is TGTGCCTGGAGCGGACTAGGGGGGTCCAATGAGCAGTTCTTC. This codes for CAWSGLGGSNEQFF.